The clone carrying this T cell receptor beta chain appeared a few times. Authors' methods: Amplification of reference gene primers was used by the study to estimate nucleated cell counts. TCRdb's copy holds only in-frame clones and misses some; the assay was immunoSEQ multiplex PCR. V and J calls and clone size are those listed in that table; D and trimming were worked out from the DNA. The table lists fewer than 100,000 clones, 90% of them singletons, with under 0.8% in the top ten. The CDR3 has 14 residues. Germline CDR1 is MGHRA and CDR2 is YSYEKL. The V end was cut by 1 base, the J end by 3 bases, with 9 bases between. The data derive from a study of blood T cell repertoires in COVID-19. Study details: Donors in the United States, Italy and Spain gave samples during acute or convalescent COVID-19. PBMCs, B-cell-depleted T cells, or T cells provided the cDNA or gDNA that made up the material.

The TCR originated in a woman of 80 years or more with acute or convalescent COVID-19. The gene calls are TRBV4-1 and TRBJ1-2; tentatively, D is TRBD1 (5 bases). Sequencing was done on a sample of peripheral blood. DNA of the CDR3: TGCGCCAGCAGCCAAGGGGCGGGGGACTATGGCTACACCTTC. It yields the protein CASSQGAGDYGYTF.